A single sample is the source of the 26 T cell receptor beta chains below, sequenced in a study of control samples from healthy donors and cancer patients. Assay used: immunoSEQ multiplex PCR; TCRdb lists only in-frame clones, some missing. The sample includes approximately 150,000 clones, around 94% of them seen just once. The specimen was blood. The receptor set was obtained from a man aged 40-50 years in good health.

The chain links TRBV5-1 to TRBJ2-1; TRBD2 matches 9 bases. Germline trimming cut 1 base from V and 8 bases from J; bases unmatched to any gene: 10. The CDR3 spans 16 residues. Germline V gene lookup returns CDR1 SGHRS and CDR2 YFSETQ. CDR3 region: CASSLPGGRAGDEQFF. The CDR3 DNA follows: TGCGCCAGCAGCTTGCCTGGCGGGAGGGCCGGGGATGAGCAGTTCTTC.

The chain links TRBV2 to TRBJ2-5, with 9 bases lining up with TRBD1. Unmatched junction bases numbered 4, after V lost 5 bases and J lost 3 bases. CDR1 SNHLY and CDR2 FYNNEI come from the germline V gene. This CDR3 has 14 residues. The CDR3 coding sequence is TGTGCCAGCAGTTTGACAGGGGGAAAAGAGACCCAGTACTTC. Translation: CASSLTGGKETQYF.

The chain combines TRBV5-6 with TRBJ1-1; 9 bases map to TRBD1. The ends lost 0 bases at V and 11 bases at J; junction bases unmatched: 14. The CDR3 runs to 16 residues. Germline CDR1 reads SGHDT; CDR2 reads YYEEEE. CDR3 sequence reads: CASSLVWTGVWSGAFF. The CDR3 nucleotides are TGTGCCAGCAGCTTGGTCTGGACAGGGGTGTGGTCAGGGGCTTTCTTT.

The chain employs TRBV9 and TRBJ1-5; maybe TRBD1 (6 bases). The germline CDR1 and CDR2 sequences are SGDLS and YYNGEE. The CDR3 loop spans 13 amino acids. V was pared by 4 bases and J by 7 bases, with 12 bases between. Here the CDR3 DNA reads TGTGCCAGCAGCCCCCGGGGGGCGCAGCCCCAGCATTTT. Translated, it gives CASSPRGAQPQHF.

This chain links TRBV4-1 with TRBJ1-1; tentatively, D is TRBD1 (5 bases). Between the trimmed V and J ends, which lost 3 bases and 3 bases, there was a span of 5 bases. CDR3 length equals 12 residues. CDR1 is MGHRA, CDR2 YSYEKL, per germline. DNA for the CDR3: TGCGCCAGCAGCCAGGGGGACACTGAAGCTTTCTTT. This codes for CASSQGDTEAFF.

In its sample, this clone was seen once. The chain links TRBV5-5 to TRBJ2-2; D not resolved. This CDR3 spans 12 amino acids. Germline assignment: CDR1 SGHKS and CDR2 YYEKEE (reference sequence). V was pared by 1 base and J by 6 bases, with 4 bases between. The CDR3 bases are TGTGCCAGCAGCTTGTTCCCCGGGGAGCTGTTTTTT. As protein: CASSLFPGELFF.

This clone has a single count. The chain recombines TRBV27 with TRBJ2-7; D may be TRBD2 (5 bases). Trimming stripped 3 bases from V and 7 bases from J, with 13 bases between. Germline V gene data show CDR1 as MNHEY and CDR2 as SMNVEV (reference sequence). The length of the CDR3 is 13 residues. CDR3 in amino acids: CASSFPGGREQYF. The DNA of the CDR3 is TGTGCCAGCAGTTTTCCGGGCGGGCGGGAGCAGTACTTC.

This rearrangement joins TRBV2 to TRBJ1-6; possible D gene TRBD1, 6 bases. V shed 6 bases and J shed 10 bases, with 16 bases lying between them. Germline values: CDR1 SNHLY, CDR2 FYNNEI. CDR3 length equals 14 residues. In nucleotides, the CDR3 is TGTGCCAGCAGGGGGCTTGGGGGCTCCTCACCCCTCCACTTT. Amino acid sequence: CASRGLGGSSPLHF.

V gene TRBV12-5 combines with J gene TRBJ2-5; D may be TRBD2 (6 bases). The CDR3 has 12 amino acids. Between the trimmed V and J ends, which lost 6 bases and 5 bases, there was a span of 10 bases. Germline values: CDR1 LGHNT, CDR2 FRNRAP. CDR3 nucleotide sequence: TGTGCTAGTGGCCTTGGGGGGGAGACCCAGTACTTC. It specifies CASGLGGETQYF.

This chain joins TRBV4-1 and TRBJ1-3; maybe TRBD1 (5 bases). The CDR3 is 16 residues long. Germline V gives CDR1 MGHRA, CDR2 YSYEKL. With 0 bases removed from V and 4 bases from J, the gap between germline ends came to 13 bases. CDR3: CASSQEAGLSGNTIYF. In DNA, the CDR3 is TGCGCCAGCAGCCAAGAAGCAGGGCTATCCGGAAACACCATATATTTT.

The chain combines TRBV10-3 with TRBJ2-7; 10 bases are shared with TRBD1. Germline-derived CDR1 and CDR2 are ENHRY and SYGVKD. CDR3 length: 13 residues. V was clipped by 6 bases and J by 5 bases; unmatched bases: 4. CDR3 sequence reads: CAISPTGGDEQYF. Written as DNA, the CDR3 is TGTGCCATCAGCCCGACAGGGGGCGACGAGCAGTACTTC.

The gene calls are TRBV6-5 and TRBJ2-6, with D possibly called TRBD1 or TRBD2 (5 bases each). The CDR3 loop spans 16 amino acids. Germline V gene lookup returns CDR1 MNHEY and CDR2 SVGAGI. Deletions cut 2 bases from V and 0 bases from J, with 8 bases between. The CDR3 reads CASSYGGTSGANVLTF. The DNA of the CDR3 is TGTGCCAGCAGTTACGGGGGAACCTCTGGGGCCAACGTCCTGACTTTC.

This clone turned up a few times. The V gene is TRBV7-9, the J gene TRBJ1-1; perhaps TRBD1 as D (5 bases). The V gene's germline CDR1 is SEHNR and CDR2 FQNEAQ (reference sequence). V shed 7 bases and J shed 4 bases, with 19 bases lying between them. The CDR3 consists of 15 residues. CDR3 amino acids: CASTHGDGALTEAFF. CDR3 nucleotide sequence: TGTGCCAGCACCCATGGGGACGGGGCGCTCACTGAAGCTTTCTTT.

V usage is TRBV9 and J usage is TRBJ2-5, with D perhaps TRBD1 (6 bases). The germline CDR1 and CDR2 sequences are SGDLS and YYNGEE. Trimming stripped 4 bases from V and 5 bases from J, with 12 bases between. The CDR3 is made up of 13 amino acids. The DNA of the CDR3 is TGTGCCAGCAGCATGGGGGCGCGGGAGACCCAGTACTTC. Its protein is CASSMGARETQYF.

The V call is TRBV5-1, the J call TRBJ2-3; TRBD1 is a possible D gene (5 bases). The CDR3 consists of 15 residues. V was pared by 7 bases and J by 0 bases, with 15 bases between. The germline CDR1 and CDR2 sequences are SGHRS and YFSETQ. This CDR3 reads CASRSRADSTDTQYF. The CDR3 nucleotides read TGCGCCAGCCGATCCAGGGCCGACAGCACAGATACGCAGTATTTT.

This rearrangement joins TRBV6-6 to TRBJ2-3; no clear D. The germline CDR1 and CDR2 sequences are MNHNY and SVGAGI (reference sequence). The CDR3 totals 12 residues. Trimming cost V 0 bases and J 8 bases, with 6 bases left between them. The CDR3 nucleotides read TGTGCCAGCAGTTACTCGCAGATTACGCAGTATTTT. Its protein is CASSYSQITQYF.

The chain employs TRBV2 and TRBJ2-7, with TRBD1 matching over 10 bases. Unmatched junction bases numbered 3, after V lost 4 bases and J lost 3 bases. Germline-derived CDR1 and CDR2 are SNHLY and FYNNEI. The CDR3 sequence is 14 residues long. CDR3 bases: TGTGCCAGCAGTGGGCGGACAGGGGGCTACGAGCAGTACTTC. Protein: CASSGRTGGYEQYF.

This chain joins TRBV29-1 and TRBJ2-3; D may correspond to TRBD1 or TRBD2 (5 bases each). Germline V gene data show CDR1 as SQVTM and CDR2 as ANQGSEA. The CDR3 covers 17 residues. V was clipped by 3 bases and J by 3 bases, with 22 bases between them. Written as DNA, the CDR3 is TGCAGCGTTGACGATCGGACTGGGGCGGGTTCAACAGATACGCAGTATTTT. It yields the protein CSVDDRTGAGSTDTQYF.

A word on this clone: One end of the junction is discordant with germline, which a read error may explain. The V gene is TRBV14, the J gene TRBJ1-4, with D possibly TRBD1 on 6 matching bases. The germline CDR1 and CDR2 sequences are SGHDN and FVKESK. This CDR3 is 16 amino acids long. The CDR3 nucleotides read TGTGCCAGCAGCCTGACAGGCGGAGCCGCTAAGGAAAAACTGTTTTTT. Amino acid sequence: CASSLTGGAAKEKLFF.

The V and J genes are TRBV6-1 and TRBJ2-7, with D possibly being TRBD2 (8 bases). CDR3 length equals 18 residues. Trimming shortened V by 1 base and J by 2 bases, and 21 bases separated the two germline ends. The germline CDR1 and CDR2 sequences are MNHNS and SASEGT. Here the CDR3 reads CASSEEGGGGLPPYEQYF. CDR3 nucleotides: TGTGCCAGCAGTGAAGAAGGGGGCGGGGGGCTCCCTCCCTACGAGCAGTACTTC.

CDR3 residues: CASSVFWGTEAFF. CDR3 nucleotides: TGTGCCAGCAGCGTATTCTGGGGGACTGAAGCTTTCTTT. The V call is TRBV9, the J call TRBJ1-1; D may be TRBD1 (5 bases). Trimming left V 1 base short and J 5 bases short, with 9 bases between. This CDR3 is built from 13 residues. Germline V gene data show CDR1 as SGDLS and CDR2 as YYNGEE.

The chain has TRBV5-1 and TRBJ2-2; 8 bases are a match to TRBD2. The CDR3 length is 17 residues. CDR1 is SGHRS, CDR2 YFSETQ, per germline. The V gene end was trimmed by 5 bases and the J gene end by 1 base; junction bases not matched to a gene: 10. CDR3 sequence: CASSPTGGLRNTGELFF. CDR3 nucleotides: TGCGCCAGCAGTCCTACGGGGGGGCTACGGAACACCGGGGAGCTGTTTTTT.

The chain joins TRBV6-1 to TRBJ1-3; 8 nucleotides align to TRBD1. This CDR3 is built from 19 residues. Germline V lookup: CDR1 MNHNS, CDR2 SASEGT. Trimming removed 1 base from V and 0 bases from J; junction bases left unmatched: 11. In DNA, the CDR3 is TGTGCCAGCAGTGAAGTGGCATGGGGACAGGCCGCCTCTGGAAACACCATATATTTT. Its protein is CASSEVAWGQAASGNTIYF.

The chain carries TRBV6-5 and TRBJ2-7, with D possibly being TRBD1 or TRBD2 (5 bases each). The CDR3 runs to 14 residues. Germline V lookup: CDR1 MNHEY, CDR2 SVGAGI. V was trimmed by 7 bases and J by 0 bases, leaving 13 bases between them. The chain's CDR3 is CASNPGSFSYEQYF. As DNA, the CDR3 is TGTGCCAGCAATCCAGGGAGTTTCTCCTACGAGCAGTACTTC.

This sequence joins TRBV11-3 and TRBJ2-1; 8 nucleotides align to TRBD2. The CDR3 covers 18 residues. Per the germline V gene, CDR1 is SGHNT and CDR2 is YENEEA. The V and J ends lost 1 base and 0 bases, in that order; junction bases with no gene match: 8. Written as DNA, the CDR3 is TGTGCCAGCAGCTTAGTTGAGGAGCGGGAGAGCTCCTACAATGAGCAGTTCTTC. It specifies CASSLVEERESSYNEQFF. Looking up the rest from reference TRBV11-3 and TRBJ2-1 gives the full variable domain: EAGVVQSPRYKIIEKKQPVAFWCNPISGHNTLYWYLQNLGQGPELLIRYENEEAVDDSQLPKDRFSAERLKGVDSTLKIQPAELGDSAVYLCASSLVEERESSYNEQFFGPGTRLTVL.

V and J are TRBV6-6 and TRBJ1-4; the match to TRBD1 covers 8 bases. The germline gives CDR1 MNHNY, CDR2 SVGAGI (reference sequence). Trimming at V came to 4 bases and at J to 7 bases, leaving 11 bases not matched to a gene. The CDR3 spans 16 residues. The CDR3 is CASSSIGQGLSEKLFF. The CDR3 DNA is TGTGCCAGCAGTTCAATTGGACAGGGACTTTCTGAAAAACTGTTTTTT.